This TCR beta chain was profiled in a study of blood T cell repertoires in COVID-19. Background on the study: Sources were T cells, B-cell-depleted T cells, or PBMCs; the material itself was cDNA or gDNA.

This CDR3 is 14 amino acids long. CDR1 is SGHAT and CDR2 is FQNNGV in the germline V gene. V was pared by 1 base and J by 3 bases, with 6 bases between. Libraries were prepared by immunoSEQ multiplex PCR; TCRdb keeps only in-frame clonotypes and omits some of them. This table holds over 200,000 clones, 87% found once. The rearrangement uses TRBV11-2 and TRBJ1-4; D remains unclear. The specimen was peripheral blood. The source is a man in his forties with active or convalescent COVID-19. CDR3 protein: CASSLVEPNEKLFF. The CDR3, as DNA: TGTGCCAGCAGCTTAGTGGAGCCTAATGAAAAACTGTTTTTT.